This T cell receptor beta chain emerged from a study of immune evolution from preneoplasia to lung adenocarcinoma. Clones were read by immunoSEQ multiplex PCR, and TCRdb kept only the in-frame ones, dropping some. The data contain about 14,000 clones, around 84% of them singletons. Input material: FFPE minimally invasive lung adenocarcinoma tissue. The TCR comes from a person aged 60-80 years with lung adenocarcinoma.

DNA for the CDR3: TGTGCCAGCAGCTTAGGAGACAGGGTACTTTCACCCCTCCACTTT. This codes for CASSLGDRVLSPLHF. J is TRBJ1-6 and V is TRBV7-9; 7 positions match TRBD1. V lost 1 base, J lost 9 bases, and 6 bases stayed unmatched. This CDR3 region has 15 residues. Germline V gene data show CDR1 as SEHNR and CDR2 as FQNEAQ (reference sequence).